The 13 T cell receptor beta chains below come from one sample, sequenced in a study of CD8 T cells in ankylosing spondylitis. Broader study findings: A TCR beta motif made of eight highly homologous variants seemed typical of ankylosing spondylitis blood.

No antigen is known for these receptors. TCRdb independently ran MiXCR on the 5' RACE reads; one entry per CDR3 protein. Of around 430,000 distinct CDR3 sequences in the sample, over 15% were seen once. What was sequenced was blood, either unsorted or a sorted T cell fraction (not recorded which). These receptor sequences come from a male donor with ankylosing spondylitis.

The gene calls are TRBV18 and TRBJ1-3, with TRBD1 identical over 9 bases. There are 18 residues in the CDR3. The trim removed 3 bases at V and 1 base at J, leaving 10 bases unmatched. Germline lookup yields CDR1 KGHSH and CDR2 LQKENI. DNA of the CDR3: TGTGCCAGCTCACCCCTCGGCCAAGGGACAGGGTCTGGAAACACCATATATTTT. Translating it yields CASSPLGQGTGSGNTIYF.

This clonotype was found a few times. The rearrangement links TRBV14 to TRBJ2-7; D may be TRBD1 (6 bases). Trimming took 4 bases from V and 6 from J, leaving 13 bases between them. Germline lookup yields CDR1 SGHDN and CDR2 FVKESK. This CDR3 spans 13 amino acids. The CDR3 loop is CASSPKTGSEQYF. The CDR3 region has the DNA TGTGCCAGCAGCCCAAAAACAGGGAGCGAGCAGTACTTC.

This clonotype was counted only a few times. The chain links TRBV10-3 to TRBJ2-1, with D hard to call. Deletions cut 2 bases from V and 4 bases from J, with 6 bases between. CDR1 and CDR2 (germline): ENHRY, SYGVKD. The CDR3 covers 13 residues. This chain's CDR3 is CAISERGYNEQFF. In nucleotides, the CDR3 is TGTGCCATCAGTGAGCGTGGGTACAATGAGCAGTTCTTC.

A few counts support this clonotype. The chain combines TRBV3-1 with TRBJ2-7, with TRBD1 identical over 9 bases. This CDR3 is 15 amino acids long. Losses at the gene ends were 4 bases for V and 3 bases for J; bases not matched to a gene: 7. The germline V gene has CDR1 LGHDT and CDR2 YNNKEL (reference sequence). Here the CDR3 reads CASSRTGQGGYEQYF. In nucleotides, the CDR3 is TGTGCCAGCAGCCGGACGGGACAGGGAGGCTACGAGCAGTACTTC.

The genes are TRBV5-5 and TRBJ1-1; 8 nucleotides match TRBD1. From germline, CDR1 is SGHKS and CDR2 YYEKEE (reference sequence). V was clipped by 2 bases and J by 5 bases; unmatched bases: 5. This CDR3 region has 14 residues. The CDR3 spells CASSFQQGGTEAFF. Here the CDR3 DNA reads TGTGCCAGCAGCTTCCAACAGGGGGGGACTGAAGCTTTCTTT.

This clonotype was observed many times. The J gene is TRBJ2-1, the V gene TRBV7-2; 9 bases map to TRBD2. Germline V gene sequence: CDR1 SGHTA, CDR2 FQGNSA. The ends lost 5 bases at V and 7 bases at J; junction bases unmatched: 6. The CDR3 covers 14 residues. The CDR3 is CASSKGLAWNEQFF. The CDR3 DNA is TGTGCCAGCAGCAAGGGACTAGCTTGGAATGAGCAGTTCTTC.

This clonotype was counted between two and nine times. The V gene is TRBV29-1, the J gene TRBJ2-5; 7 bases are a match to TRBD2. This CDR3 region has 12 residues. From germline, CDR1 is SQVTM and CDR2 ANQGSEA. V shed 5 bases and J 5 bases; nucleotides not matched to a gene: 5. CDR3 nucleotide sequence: TGCAGCGTTCTGGGGCGGGAGGAGACCCAGTACTTC. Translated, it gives CSVLGREETQYF.

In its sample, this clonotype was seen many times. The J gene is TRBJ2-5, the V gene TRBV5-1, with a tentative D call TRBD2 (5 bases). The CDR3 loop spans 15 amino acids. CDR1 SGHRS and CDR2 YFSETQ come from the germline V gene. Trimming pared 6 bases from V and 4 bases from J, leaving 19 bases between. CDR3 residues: CASTPSGSGGETQYF. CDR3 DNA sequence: TGCGCCAGCACCCCCTCGGGGTCAGGAGGAGAGACCCAGTACTTC.

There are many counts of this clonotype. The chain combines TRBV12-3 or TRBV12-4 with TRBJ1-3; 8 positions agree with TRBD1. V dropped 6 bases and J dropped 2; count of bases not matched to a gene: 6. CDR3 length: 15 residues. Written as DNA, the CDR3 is TGTGCCAGCAGCGGGACAGGCGGGGCTGGAAACACCATATATTTT. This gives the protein CASSGTGGAGNTIYF.

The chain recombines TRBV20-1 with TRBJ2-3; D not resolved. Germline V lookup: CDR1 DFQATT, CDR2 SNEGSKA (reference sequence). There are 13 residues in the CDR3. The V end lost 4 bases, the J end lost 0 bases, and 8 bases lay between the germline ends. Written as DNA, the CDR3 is TGCAGTGCTACACGCAGTAGCACAGATACGCAGTATTTT. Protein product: CSATRSSTDTQYF.

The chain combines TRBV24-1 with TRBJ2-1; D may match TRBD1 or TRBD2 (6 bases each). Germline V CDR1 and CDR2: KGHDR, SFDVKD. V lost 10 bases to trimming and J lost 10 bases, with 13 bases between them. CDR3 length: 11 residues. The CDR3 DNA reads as TGTGCCACGGGGGGCTCGGTCGAGCAGTTCTTC. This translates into CATGGSVEQFF.

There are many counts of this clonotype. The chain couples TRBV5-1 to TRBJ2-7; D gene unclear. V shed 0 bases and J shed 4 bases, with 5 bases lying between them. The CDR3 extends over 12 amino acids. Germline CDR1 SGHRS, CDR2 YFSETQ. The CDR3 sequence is CASSLGEYEQYF. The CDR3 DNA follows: TGCGCCAGCAGCTTGGGTGAATACGAGCAGTACTTC.

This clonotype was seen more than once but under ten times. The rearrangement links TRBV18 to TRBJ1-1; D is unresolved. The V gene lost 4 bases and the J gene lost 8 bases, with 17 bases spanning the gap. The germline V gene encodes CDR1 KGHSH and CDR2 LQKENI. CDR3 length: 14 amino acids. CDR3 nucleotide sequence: TGTGCCAGCTCACATGACGGACTTTCTATGGAAGCTTTCTTT. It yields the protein CASSHDGLSMEAFF.